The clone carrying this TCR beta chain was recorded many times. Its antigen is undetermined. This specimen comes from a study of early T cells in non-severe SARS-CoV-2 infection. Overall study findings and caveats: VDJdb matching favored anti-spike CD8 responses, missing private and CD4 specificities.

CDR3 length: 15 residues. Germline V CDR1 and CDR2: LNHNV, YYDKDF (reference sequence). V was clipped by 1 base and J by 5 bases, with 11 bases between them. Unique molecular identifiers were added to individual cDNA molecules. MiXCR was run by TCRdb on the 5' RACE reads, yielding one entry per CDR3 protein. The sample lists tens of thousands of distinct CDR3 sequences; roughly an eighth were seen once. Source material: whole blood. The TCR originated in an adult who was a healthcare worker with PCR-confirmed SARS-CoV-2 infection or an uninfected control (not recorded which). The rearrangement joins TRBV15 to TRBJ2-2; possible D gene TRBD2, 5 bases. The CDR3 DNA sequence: TGTGCCACCAGCAGAGGAGGGATCGGAACCGGGGAGCTGTTTTTT. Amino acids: CATSRGGIGTGELFF. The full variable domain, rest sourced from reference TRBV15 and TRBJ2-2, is DAMVIQNPRYQVTQFGKPVTLSCSQTLNHNVMYWYQQKSSQAPKLLFHYYDKDFNNEADTPDNFQSRRPNTSFCFLDIRSPGLGDTAMYLCATSRGGIGTGELFFGEGSRLTVL.